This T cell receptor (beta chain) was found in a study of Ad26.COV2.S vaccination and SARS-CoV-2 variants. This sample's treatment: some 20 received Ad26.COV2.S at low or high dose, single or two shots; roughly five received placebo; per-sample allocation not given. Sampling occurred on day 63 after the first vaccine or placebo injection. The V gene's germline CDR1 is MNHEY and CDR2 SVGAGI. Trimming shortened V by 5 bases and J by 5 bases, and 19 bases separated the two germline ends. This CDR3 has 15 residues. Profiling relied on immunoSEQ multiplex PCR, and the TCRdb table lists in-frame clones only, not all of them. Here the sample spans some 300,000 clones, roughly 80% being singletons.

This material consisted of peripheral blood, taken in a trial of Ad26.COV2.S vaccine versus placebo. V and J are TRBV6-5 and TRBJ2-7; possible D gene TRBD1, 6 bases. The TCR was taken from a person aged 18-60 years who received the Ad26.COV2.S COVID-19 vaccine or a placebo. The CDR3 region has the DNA TGTGCCAGCAGTCGGGCCCCGGGCAGGGGCGACGAGCAGTACTTC. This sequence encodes CASSRAPGRGDEQYF.